This record covers a single TCR beta chain. Germline V gene lookup returns CDR1 PRHDT and CDR2 FYEKMQ (reference sequence). The ends were cut back, 5 bases at V and 4 bases at J, with 2 bases in the middle. The CDR3 runs to 11 residues. The source of the sample is a study of siplizumab effects on memory and regulatory T cells. Profiled with immunoSEQ multiplex PCR; TCRdb holds only in-frame clones, not every one. The data contain about 100,000 clones, about 93% of them seen just once; the ten biggest clones take up more than 10%. The rearrangement links TRBV13 to TRBJ2-2; no clear D gene. This sequence originates from a human donor in good health. Sequencing was performed on non-Treg CD4+ T cells sorted from blood. CDR3: CASSLTGELFF. The DNA of the CDR3 is TGTGCCAGCAGCCTCACCGGGGAGCTGTTTTTT. Complete variable domain (other parts from reference TRBV13 and TRBJ2-2): AAGVIQSPRHLIKEKRETATLKCYPIPRHDTVYWYQQGPGQDPQFLISFYEKMQSDKGSIPDRFSAQQFSDYHSELNMSSLELGDSALYFCASSLTGELFFGEGSRLTVL.